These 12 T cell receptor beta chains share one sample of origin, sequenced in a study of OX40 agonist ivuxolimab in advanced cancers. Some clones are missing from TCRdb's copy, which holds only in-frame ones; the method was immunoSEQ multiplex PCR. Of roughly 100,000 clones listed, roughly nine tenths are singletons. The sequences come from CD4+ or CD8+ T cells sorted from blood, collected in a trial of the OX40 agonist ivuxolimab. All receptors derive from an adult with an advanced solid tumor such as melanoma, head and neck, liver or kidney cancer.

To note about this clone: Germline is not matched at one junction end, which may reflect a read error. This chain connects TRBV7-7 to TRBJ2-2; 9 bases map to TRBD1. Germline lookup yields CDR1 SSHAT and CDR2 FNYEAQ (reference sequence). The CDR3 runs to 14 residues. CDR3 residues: CASSPTGGTGELFF. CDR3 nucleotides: TGTGCTAGCAGCCCGACAGGGGGAACCGGGGAGCTGTTTTTT.

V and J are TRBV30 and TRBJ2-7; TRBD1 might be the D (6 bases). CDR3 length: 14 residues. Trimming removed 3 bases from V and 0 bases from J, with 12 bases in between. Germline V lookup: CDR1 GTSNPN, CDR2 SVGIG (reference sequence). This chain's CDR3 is CAWRGQGISYEQYF. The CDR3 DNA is TGTGCCTGGAGGGGTCAGGGGATCTCCTACGAGCAGTACTTC. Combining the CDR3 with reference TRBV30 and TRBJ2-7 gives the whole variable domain SQTIHQWPATLVQPVGSPLSLECTVEGTSNPNLYWYRQAAGRGLQLLFYSVGIGQISSEVPQNLSASRPQDRQFILSSKKLLLSDSGFYLCAWRGQGISYEQYFGPGTRLTVT.

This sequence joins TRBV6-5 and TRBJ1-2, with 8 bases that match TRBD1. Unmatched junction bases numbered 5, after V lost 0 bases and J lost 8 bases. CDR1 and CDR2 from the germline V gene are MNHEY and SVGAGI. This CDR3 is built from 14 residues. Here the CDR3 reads CASSYSKGDRGYTF. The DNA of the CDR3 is TGTGCCAGCAGTTACTCGAAGGGGGACAGGGGCTACACCTTC.

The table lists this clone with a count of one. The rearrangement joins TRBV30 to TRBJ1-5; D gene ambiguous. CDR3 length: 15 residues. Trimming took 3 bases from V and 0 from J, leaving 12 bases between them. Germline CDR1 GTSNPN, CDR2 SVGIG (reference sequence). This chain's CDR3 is CAWRAQGYSNQPQHF. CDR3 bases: TGTGCCTGGAGAGCCCAAGGGTATAGCAATCAGCCCCAGCATTTT.

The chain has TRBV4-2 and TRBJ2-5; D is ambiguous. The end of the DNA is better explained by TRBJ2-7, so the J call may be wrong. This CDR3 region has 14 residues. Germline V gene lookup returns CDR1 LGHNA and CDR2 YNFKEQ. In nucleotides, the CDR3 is TGTGCCAGCAGCCAAGAGTGGGAAGCCTACGAGCAGTACTTC. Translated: CASSQEWEAYEQYF.

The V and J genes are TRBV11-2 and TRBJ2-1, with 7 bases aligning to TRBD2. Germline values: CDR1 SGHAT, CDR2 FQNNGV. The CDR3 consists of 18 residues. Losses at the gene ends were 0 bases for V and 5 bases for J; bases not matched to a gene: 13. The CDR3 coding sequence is TGTGCCAGCAGCTTAGATCGCCGAGCGGGGAGAAGGCACAATGAGCAGTTCTTC. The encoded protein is CASSLDRRAGRRHNEQFF.

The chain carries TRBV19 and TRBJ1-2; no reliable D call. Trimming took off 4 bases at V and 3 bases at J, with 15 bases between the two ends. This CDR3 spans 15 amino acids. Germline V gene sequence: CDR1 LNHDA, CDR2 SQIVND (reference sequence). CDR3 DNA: TGTGCCAGTAGTAACCCCGCCACTCCGTACTATGGCTACACCTTC. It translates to CASSNPATPYYGYTF.

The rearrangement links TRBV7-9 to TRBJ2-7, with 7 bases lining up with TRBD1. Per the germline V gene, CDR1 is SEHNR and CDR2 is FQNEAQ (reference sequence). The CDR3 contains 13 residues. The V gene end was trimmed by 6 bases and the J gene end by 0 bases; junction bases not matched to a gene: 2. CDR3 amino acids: CASRRDSSYEQYF. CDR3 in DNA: TGTGCCAGCAGACGGGACAGCTCCTACGAGCAGTACTTC.

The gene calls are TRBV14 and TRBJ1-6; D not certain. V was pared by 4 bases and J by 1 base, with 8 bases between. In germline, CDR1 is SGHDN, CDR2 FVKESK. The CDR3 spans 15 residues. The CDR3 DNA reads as TGTGCCAGCAGCCTGCCGGGATCCTATAATTCACCCCTCCACTTT. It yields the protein CASSLPGSYNSPLHF. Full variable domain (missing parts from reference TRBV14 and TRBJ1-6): EAGVTQFPSHSVIEKGQTVTLRCDPISGHDNLYWYRRVMGKEIKFLLHFVKESKQDESGMPNNRFLAERTGGTYSTLKVQPAELEDSGVYFCASSLPGSYNSPLHFGNGTRLTVT.

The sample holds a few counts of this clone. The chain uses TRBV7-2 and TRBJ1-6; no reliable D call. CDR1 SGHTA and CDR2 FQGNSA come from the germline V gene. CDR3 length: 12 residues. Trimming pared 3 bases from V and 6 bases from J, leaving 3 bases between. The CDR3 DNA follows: TGTGCCAGCAGCTTTGCTAATTCACCCCTCCACTTT. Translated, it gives CASSFANSPLHF.

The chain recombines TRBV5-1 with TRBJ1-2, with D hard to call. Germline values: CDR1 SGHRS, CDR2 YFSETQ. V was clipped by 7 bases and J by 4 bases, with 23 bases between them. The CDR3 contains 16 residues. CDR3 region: CASGEGKSYFSYGYTF. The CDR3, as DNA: TGCGCCAGCGGGGAAGGGAAAAGTTATTTTTCCTATGGCTACACCTTC.

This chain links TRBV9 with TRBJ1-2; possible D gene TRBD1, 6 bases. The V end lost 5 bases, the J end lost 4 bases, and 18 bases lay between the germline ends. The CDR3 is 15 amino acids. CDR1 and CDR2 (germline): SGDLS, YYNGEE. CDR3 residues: CASSPPFTGRYGYTF. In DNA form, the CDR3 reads TGTGCCAGCAGTCCCCCATTCACAGGGCGCTATGGCTACACCTTC.